This is a list of T cell receptor beta chains from one sample in a study of T cell changes during pregnancy in multiple sclerosis. Using immunoSEQ multiplex PCR, the repertoire was profiled, and TCRdb retains in-frame clones only, with some absent. The sample gives about 85,000 clones, 80% to 95% of which show up once; more than 2.5% is in the top ten. The source was peripheral blood, collected in the first trimester of pregnancy. These receptors all come from a female donor with multiple sclerosis, enrolled in a pregnancy study. Both conserved end residues are part of each CDR3.

V gene: TRBV2
CDR3 length: 13
J gene: TRBJ2-5
CDR3 protein: CASSADLQETQYF

V gene: TRBV15
CDR3 length: 17
J gene: TRBJ2-7
CDR3 protein: CATSRDRGLAYSYEQYF

V gene: TRBV28
CDR3 length: 15
J gene: TRBJ2-1
CDR3 protein: CASSPRQGTGNEQFF

V gene: TRBV5-6
CDR3 length: 12
J gene: TRBJ2-5
CDR3 protein: CASSAGGETQYF

V gene: TRBV7-2
CDR3 length: 16
J gene: TRBJ1-4
CDR3 protein: CASSLHAPATNEKLFF

V gene: TRBV4-1
CDR3 length: 15
J gene: TRBJ1-6
CDR3 protein: CASSIPSSYNSPLHF

V gene: TRBV30
CDR3 length: 14
J gene: TRBJ2-7
CDR3 protein: CAWSDGTGPYEQYF

V gene: TRBV6-5
CDR3 length: 8
J gene: TRBJ1-1
CDR3 protein: CASSYRHF

V gene: TRBV7-2
CDR3 length: 15
J gene: TRBJ1-6
CDR3 protein: CASSTGRGGNSPLHF

V gene: TRBV7-3
CDR3 length: 14
J gene: TRBJ2-3
CDR3 protein: CASSSRGNTATQYF

V gene: TRBV6-1
CDR3 length: 15
J gene: TRBJ1-2
CDR3 protein: CASGEGHLNSYGYTF

V gene: TRBV9
CDR3 length: 17
J gene: TRBJ2-5
CDR3 protein: CASSPGLAGGGQETQYF

V gene: TRBV28
CDR3 length: 15
J gene: TRBJ2-5
CDR3 protein: CASSSGQGAQETQYF

V gene: TRBV27
CDR3 length: 13
J gene: TRBJ2-3
CDR3 protein: CASSLISTDTQYF

V gene: TRBV2
CDR3 length: 15
J gene: TRBJ2-1
CDR3 protein: CASIQGRSSYNEQFF

V gene: TRBV28
CDR3 length: 12
J gene: TRBJ1-5
CDR3 protein: CASSYSNQPQHF

V gene: TRBV7-2
CDR3 length: 15
J gene: TRBJ1-2
CDR3 protein: CASSLGGGAGYGYTF